Each of the 29 T cell receptor beta chains below was sequenced from the same sample in a study of CD8 T cells in ankylosing spondylitis. Study-level results: In ankylosing spondylitis blood, a motif of eight highly homologous TCR beta variants appeared characteristic.

For these receptors, no antigen is known. One entry per CDR3 protein, called by TCRdb with MiXCR from the 5' RACE reads. The sample lists more than 400,000 distinct CDR3 sequences, approximately 5% occurring once. Sequencing input: blood, either unsorted or a sorted T cell fraction (not recorded which). Every receptor here comes from a male donor with ankylosing spondylitis.

This clonotype was counted between two and nine times. The chain carries TRBV20-1 and TRBJ1-5; the match to TRBD1 covers 7 bases. The CDR3 extends over 14 amino acids. J was trimmed by 2 bases and V by 5 bases; bases with no gene match: 6. CDR1 is DFQATT and CDR2 is SNEGSKA in the germline V gene (reference sequence). CDR3 DNA: TGCAGTGCTTGGAGGGGGCGAGGCAATCAGCCCCAGCATTTT. Protein: CSAWRGRGNQPQHF.

The chain is built from TRBV27 and TRBJ2-1, with 8 nucleotides matching TRBD2. CDR1 MNHEY and CDR2 SMNVEV come from the germline V gene (reference sequence). J gave up 3 bases and V 7 bases, and 8 bases lay outside the gene matches. This CDR3 has 15 residues. The CDR3: CASKPSGRGYNEQFF. The CDR3 nucleotides are TGTGCCAGCAAACCAAGCGGGAGAGGCTACAATGAGCAGTTCTTC.

There are many counts of this clonotype. The chain is built from TRBV4-1 and TRBJ2-3; D gene unclear. Trimming cost V 2 bases and J 2 bases, with 8 bases left between them. CDR1 MGHRA and CDR2 YSYEKL come from the germline V gene. The CDR3 is 14 residues long. As DNA, the CDR3 is TGCGCCAGCAGCCAATTGGCAAACACAGATACGCAGTATTTT. Its translation: CASSQLANTDTQYF.

This clonotype was counted at least ten times. The gene calls are TRBV20-1 and TRBJ2-4; possibly TRBD1 or TRBD2 for D (5 bases each). The ends were cut back, 6 bases at V and 8 bases at J, with 26 bases in the middle. The CDR3 contains 16 residues. Germline V gene data show CDR1 as DFQATT and CDR2 as SNEGSKA (reference sequence). CDR3 nucleotide sequence: TGCAGTGCAAATTCGCCAAGGGTTGGGGGTCGGGACATTCAGTACTTC. This gives the protein CSANSPRVGGRDIQYF.

As concerns this clonotype: Being one base from a much bigger clone, this may be a read error. The rearrangement links TRBV7-9 to TRBJ2-1, with D perhaps given as TRBD1 or TRBD2 (5 bases each). The CDR3 covers 13 residues. V was trimmed by 4 bases and J by 7 bases, leaving 11 bases between them. Germline V gene lookup returns CDR1 SEHNR and CDR2 FQNEAQ (reference sequence). Here the CDR3 DNA reads TGTGCCAGCAGCTCGGTCAGGGAGAATGAGCAGTTCTTC. Protein product: CASSSVRENEQFF.

Many counts were recorded for this clonotype. The chain employs TRBV7-2 and TRBJ2-3, with no clear D. The CDR3 length is 14 residues. Trimming took 6 bases from V and 3 from J, leaving 13 bases between them. Germline CDR1 SGHTA, CDR2 FQGNSA. The CDR3 reads CASSSTGSTDTQYF. The CDR3 DNA sequence: TGTGCCAGCAGTTCGACCGGGTCTACAGATACGCAGTATTTT.

This clonotype has a count of ten or more. The chain has TRBV15 and TRBJ2-5, with TRBD1 matching over 9 bases. The CDR3 is 17 residues long. CDR1 and CDR2 from the germline V gene are LNHNV and YYDKDF (reference sequence). With V trimmed by 5 bases and J by 5 bases, 15 bases remained unmatched. The CDR3 reads CATSGSKRDRDGETQYF. CDR3 bases: TGTGCCACCAGCGGCAGCAAACGGGACAGGGATGGGGAGACCCAGTACTTC.

This clonotype was observed at least ten times. The V and J genes are TRBV15 and TRBJ2-7; 10 bases map to TRBD2. V trimming: 2 bases; J trimming: 1 base; junction bases outside the gene matches: 2. This CDR3 has 15 residues. Looked up from germline, CDR1 is LNHNV and CDR2 is YYDKDF (reference sequence). The CDR3 sequence: CATSRRLAGSYEQYF. The DNA of the CDR3 is TGTGCCACCAGCAGAAGACTAGCGGGTTCCTACGAGCAGTACTTC.

There are many counts of this clonotype. This chain joins TRBV6-5 and TRBJ1-5; no firm D call. The CDR3 totals 13 residues. Between the trimmed V and J ends, which lost 0 bases and 5 bases, there was a span of 5 bases. Germline CDR1 and CDR2: MNHEY and SVGAGI. The chain's CDR3 is CASSYSSYQPQHF. DNA of the CDR3: TGTGCCAGCAGTTACTCCTCGTATCAGCCCCAGCATTTT.

This clonotype was detected ten times or more. The chain links TRBV21-1 to TRBJ2-1. TRBV21-1 is deemed a pseudogene. The CDR3 length is 16 residues. CDR3 residues: CASRVSNWSSYNEQFF. The CDR3 DNA sequence: TGTGCCAGCAGGGTTTCAAATTGGAGCTCCTACAATGAGCAGTTCTTC.

There are many counts of this clonotype. V usage is TRBV7-2 and J usage is TRBJ1-5; the D is unclear. V shed 0 bases and J shed 6 bases, with 12 bases lying between them. The CDR3 runs 15 residues. Germline values: CDR1 SGHTA, CDR2 FQGNSA. In nucleotides, the CDR3 is TGTGCCAGCAGCTTAGCCTGGCAGGTGGTTCAGCCCCAGCATTTT. It yields the protein CASSLAWQVVQPQHF.

This clonotype has a count of ten or more. The V gene is TRBV4-3, the J gene TRBJ1-1, with D unresolved. The CDR3 totals 13 residues. From germline, CDR1 is LGHNA and CDR2 YSLEER. The V gene lost 3 bases and the J gene lost 0 bases, with 5 bases spanning the gap. The CDR3 region is CASSHGVNTEAFF. CDR3 sequence (DNA): TGCGCCAGCAGCCACGGGGTGAACACTGAAGCTTTCTTT.

This clonotype was detected only a few times. This rearrangement joins TRBV9 to TRBJ2-1; D remains unclear. Per germline, CDR1 SGDLS and CDR2 YYNGEE. V lost 1 base, J lost 7 bases, and 12 bases lay in between. The CDR3 is 14 amino acids. Here the CDR3 reads CASSVPAWGNEQFF. The CDR3 DNA reads TGTGCCAGCAGCGTACCTGCCTGGGGAAATGAGCAGTTCTTC.

This clonotype was counted at least ten times. This chain links TRBV4-2 with TRBJ1-2, with 9 nucleotides matching TRBD1. The CDR3 extends over 17 amino acids. V was clipped by 3 bases and J by 5 bases; unmatched bases: 13. In germline, CDR1 is LGHNA, CDR2 YNFKEQ. The CDR3 is CASSHLGQGQGWYGYTF. The CDR3 nucleotides read TGTGCCAGCAGCCATTTGGGACAGGGCCAAGGGTGGTATGGCTACACCTTC.

This clonotype was seen repeatedly, ten times or more. This sequence joins TRBV15 and TRBJ2-4; D may be TRBD2 (5 bases). The CDR3 spans 15 residues. Trimming stripped 3 bases from V and 1 base from J, with 10 bases between. In germline, CDR1 is LNHNV, CDR2 YYDKDF (reference sequence). CDR3 sequence: CATSRRENAKNIQYF. CDR3 DNA sequence: TGTGCCACCAGCAGGAGGGAAAACGCCAAAAACATTCAGTACTTC.

This clonotype was observed many times. The chain combines TRBV20-1 with TRBJ2-5; no clear D. V was clipped by 3 bases and J by 3 bases, with 8 bases between them. This CDR3 spans 12 amino acids. Germline assignment: CDR1 DFQATT and CDR2 SNEGSKA (reference sequence). The CDR3 DNA is TGCAGTGCTAGTAGGTCCGAAGAGACCCAGTACTTC. This sequence encodes CSASRSEETQYF.

This clonotype was counted ten times or more. The CDR3 DNA follows: TGCAGTGCCAGACACGACGGAGATTCACCCCTCCACTTT. Residues: CSARHDGDSPLHF. This chain joins TRBV20-1 and TRBJ1-6; unclear D gene. Germline CDR1 DFQATT, CDR2 SNEGSKA (reference sequence). Trimming took 6 bases from V and 8 from J, leaving 14 bases between them. The CDR3 spans 13 residues.

This clonotype has at least ten counts. The CDR3 sequence is CASSLYPSGTNEQFF. The DNA of the CDR3 is TGTGCCAGCAGCTTATATCCTAGCGGGACCAATGAGCAGTTCTTC. The chain recombines TRBV7-9 with TRBJ2-1; 9 bases agree with TRBD2. Germline trimming cut 2 bases from V and 6 bases from J; bases unmatched to any gene: 5. CDR3 size: 15 residues. From germline, CDR1 is SEHNR and CDR2 FQNEAQ (reference sequence).

The rearrangement joins TRBV5-1 to TRBJ2-1; no firm D call. This CDR3 contains 13 residues. The V end was cut by 2 bases, the J end by 5 bases, with 8 bases between. Germline V CDR1 and CDR2: SGHRS, YFSETQ. The DNA of the CDR3 is TGCGCCAGCAGCTTCCCTGGAGACAATGAGCAGTTCTTC. This sequence encodes CASSFPGDNEQFF.

This clonotype was recorded at least ten times. The genes are TRBV27 and TRBJ1-5, with 7 bases identical to TRBD1. The CDR3 loop spans 16 amino acids. V gave up 5 bases and J gave up 5 bases; unmatched junction bases: 12. Germline lookup yields CDR1 MNHEY and CDR2 SMNVEV (reference sequence). The CDR3 region is CASSPGEGARYQPQHF. CDR3 sequence (DNA): TGTGCCAGCAGTCCGGGGGAGGGGGCGAGGTATCAGCCCCAGCATTTT.

This clonotype showed up many times. V and J are TRBV4-2 and TRBJ2-1, with 7 bases lining up with TRBD2. J was trimmed by 0 bases and V by 0 bases; bases with no gene match: 5. Germline CDR1 LGHNA, CDR2 YNFKEQ. The CDR3 consists of 17 residues. The CDR3 region is CASSQEPRESSYNEQFF. Written as DNA, the CDR3 is TGTGCCAGCAGCCAAGAACCGCGGGAGAGCTCCTACAATGAGCAGTTCTTC.

This clonotype occurred many times. The J gene is TRBJ1-2, the V gene TRBV7-2; D might be TRBD1 (5 bases). Trimming stripped 6 bases from V and 8 bases from J, with 19 bases between. Germline V gene data show CDR1 as SGHTA and CDR2 as FQGNSA. CDR3 length: 14 amino acids. CDR3: CASSPGPRGEGYTF. CDR3 sequence (DNA): TGTGCCAGCAGTCCGGGTCCCCGGGGGGAGGGCTACACCTTC.

This clonotype was recorded many times. The chain links TRBV5-5 to TRBJ2-5; either TRBD1 or TRBD2 may supply D (5 bases each). Trimming took 5 bases from V and 0 from J, leaving 14 bases between them. Germline lookup yields CDR1 SGHKS and CDR2 YYEKEE (reference sequence). The CDR3 length is 15 residues. This chain's CDR3 is CASSPSGRNQETQYF. CDR3 coding DNA: TGTGCCAGCAGTCCTTCGGGGCGAAACCAAGAGACCCAGTACTTC. Using reference TRBV5-5 and TRBJ2-5 for the parts outside the CDR3, the full variable domain is DAGVTQSPTHLIKTRGQQVTLRCSPISGHKSVSWYQQVLGQGPQFIFQYYEKEERGRGNFPDRFSARQFPNYSSELNVNALLLGDSALYLCASSPSGRNQETQYFGPGTRLLVL.

The chain couples TRBV10-3 to TRBJ1-3, with D maybe TRBD1 (6 bases). Germline CDR1 ENHRY, CDR2 SYGVKD. The CDR3 consists of 15 residues. V was clipped by 6 bases and J by 1 base, with 13 bases between them. CDR3 region: CAISPRGLSGNTIYF. The CDR3 coding sequence is TGTGCCATCAGCCCCAGGGGTTTGTCTGGAAACACCATATATTTT.

Ten or more counts support this clonotype. The chain recombines TRBV5-1 with TRBJ1-1; no clear D gene. From germline, CDR1 is SGHRS and CDR2 YFSETQ. The CDR3 has 11 residues. The V end was cut by 5 bases, the J end by 3 bases, with 5 bases between. CDR3 nucleotides: TGCGCCAGCAGGGACTACACTGAAGCTTTCTTT. Translating it yields CASRDYTEAFF.

This clonotype was seen ten or more times. J is TRBJ2-3 and V is TRBV6-2 or TRBV6-3, with TRBD2 matching over 9 bases. The trim removed 2 bases at V and 6 bases at J, leaving 12 bases unmatched. This CDR3 is 17 amino acids long. The V gene's germline CDR1 is MNHEY and CDR2 SVGEGT. CDR3 loop: CASSYKLAGTLGDTQYF. The CDR3 bases are TGTGCCAGCAGTTACAAGCTAGCGGGAACCCTGGGGGATACGCAGTATTTT.

The chain uses TRBV6-1 and TRBJ2-7; D gene uncertain. Trimming took off 7 bases at V and 0 bases at J, with 16 bases between the two ends. The germline CDR1 and CDR2 sequences are MNHNS and SASEGT. The CDR3 has 15 residues. Written as DNA, the CDR3 is TGTGCCAGCACCTTAACGACGGAGAGCTCCTACGAGCAGTACTTC. The encoded protein is CASTLTTESSYEQYF.

Many counts were recorded for this clonotype. This rearrangement joins TRBV7-2 to TRBJ1-2; possible D gene TRBD1, 6 bases. Deletions cut 5 bases from V and 1 base from J, with 14 bases between. The germline gives CDR1 SGHTA, CDR2 FQGNSA. This CDR3 spans 15 amino acids. The CDR3: CASSDNRDLNYGYTF. In nucleotides, the CDR3 is TGTGCCAGCAGCGACAACAGGGACCTTAACTATGGCTACACCTTC.

This clonotype was detected many times. The CDR3 bases are TGTGCCAGCAGCTTAGCGAGGGGGACCCAGTACTTC. Translation gives CASSLARGTQYF. V usage is TRBV7-2 and J usage is TRBJ2-5; either TRBD1 or TRBD2 may supply D (5 bases each). The CDR3 is 12 amino acids. V lost 0 bases and J lost 7, with 6 bases in between. Germline values: CDR1 SGHTA, CDR2 FQGNSA. Based on the CDR3 plus reference TRBV7-2 and TRBJ2-5, the full variable domain is GAGVSQSPSNKVTEKGKDVELRCDPISGHTALYWYRQSLGQGLEFLIYFQGNSAPDKSGLPSDRFSAERTGGSVSTLTIQRTQQEDSAVYLCASSLARGTQYFGPGTRLLVL.